This T cell receptor (beta chain) was found in a study of sequential checkpoint blockade in melanoma (dated by TCRdb to about 2019). Background for the entire study: Patients were assigned by 1:1 randomization to either first-line nivolumab followed by ipilimumab (arm A) or ipilimumab followed by nivolumab (arm B). Maintenance nivolumab came after both trial sequences.

This clone was detected once. The antigen it binds to is not known. Base qualities were left out, and no much larger clone turns up one base away. Overall study outcomes, separate from this receptor: The response-prediction model combining TCR metrics and mutation burden needs validation in larger, independent patient cohorts.

The CDR3 sequence holds 15 residues, the cysteine and phenylalanine included. Kept here is only the CDR3 DNA, which spans 45 bases and is read in frame from base 1. CDR1 is given as SEHNR and CDR2 as FQNEAQ, both from the germline V gene (reference sequence). Between the V and J ends, shortened by 1 base and 1 base respectively, the junction contains 7 bases. The sample's treatment or condition, from its label and the paper: randomized to nivolumab then ipilimumab (arm A) or the reverse (arm B). Prior DNA-damaging chemotherapy had not been received by any trial patient. Live CD3+CD8+ cells negative for CD19 and CD56 were sorted from thawed PBMCs on a FACS Aria II flow cytometer. Samples were obtained from patients with melanoma enrolled in CheckMate 064, a randomized, open-label phase II trial of sequential checkpoint blockade. Leukapheresis was used to collect peripheral blood mononuclear cells, which were then purified with Ficoll-Paque and frozen in human serum with roughly 10% DMSO. Right after sorting, the blood CD3+CD8+ cells were verified to be >98% pure, and DNA extraction followed.

The immunoSEQ Assay was used to immunosequence TCRbeta CDR3 regions from genomic DNA. Prior to high-throughput sequencing, genomic DNA was amplified by bias-controlled multiplex PCR. In the source study's methods: To quantify the absolute abundance of each unique TCRbeta CDR3 region, the sequences were collapsed and filtered. Clonality was defined as 1 minus Pielou's evenness and was calculated using productive rearrangements only. A previously published method was used to identify clones with significantly greater frequencies in on-treatment samples than in baseline samples. The table was pulled from immuneACCESS by TCRdb, which kept in-frame rearrangements only. Such tables lose some clones; where checked, under half of the loss comes from unresolved V genes, and the rest has no known cause. V and J calls and clone size are as listed in that table; D and trimming were resolved from the DNA. The sample table records some 14,000 clones; around 76% of these occur just once. Around half of the sample is taken by the ten largest.

The sample here was CD8+ T cells sorted from blood (inferred from file names), taken from a patient given nivolumab and ipilimumab in sequence. The sequence came from a human patient with melanoma. Some clones in this sample may be carry-over from other donors' samples. The rearrangement joined TRBV7-9 to TRBJ1-4; possibly the D gene is TRBD1, per 5 matching bases. The CDR3: CASSLVGGTNEKLFF. The nucleotide sequence is given as TGTGCCAGCAGCTTAGTGGGGGGAACTAATGAAAAACTGTTTTTT. Extended through the reference TRBV7-9 and TRBJ1-4 proteins, this CDR3 yields the full variable domain: DTGVSQNPRHKITKRGQNVTFRCDPISEHNRLYWYRQTLGQGPEFLTYFQNEAQLEKSRLLSDRFSAERPKGSFSTLEIQRTEQGDSAMYLCASSLVGGTNEKLFFGSGTQLSVL.